Listed below are T cell receptor beta chains from one sample, sequenced in a study of graft-versus-host responses after intestinal transplantation. Generated by immunoSEQ multiplex PCR, the TCRdb table keeps only in-frame clones and is missing some. The sample lists 20,000 or so clones, about nine tenths occurring once. The sample in question was bone marrow, obtained just under 130 days after transplant. The receptors derive from a human patient who received an intestinal transplant, so some T cells may come from the graft donor. Each CDR3 is given without its conserved first and last residue. Rows give clone size only sometimes, using once, few, many, or a class for an expanded clone.

>.|TRBV19|TRBJ1-2
ATRSGQAYGYT
>.|TRBV18|.
ASSRQADSYEQY
>.|TRBV30|TRBJ1-5
AWSSGQFSQPQH
>.|TRBV9|TRBJ2-1
ASSVRQGLAGNYNEQF
>.|TRBV29-1|TRBJ1-6
SVGQGRNSPLH
>few|TRBV2|TRBJ1-4
ASSERGQGLGKLF
>.|TRBV5-1|TRBJ2-5
ASSLVRGGLAGGGQETQY
>once|TRBV10-3|TRBJ2-7
AISDLGQGGTYEQY
>.|TRBV27|TRBJ1-2
ASRDLGTGFGYGYT
>.|TRBV29-1|TRBJ2-7
SAGDRDYEQY
>.|TRBV18|TRBJ1-2
ASSADRGPYYGYT
>.|TRBV5-6|TRBJ2-1
ASLEGLANTGEQF
>.|TRBV7-6|TRBJ1-5
ASSLDRERNQPQH
>.|TRBV27|TRBJ1-5
ATQGGGNQPQH
>.|TRBV27|TRBJ2-1
ASSFQYRRLSYNEQF
>.|TRBV9|TRBJ2-5
ASSAPGGGQETQY